This passage covers 10 T cell receptor beta chains from one sample sequenced in a study of blood T cell repertoires in COVID-19. Using immunoSEQ multiplex PCR, the repertoire was profiled, and TCRdb retains in-frame clones only, with some absent. This sample has about 260,000 clones, with about 87% found just once. The sequenced sample consisted of peripheral blood. Source of these receptors: a woman aged 60-75 years with COVID-19, enrolled during active disease.

The rearrangement uses TRBV7-2 and TRBJ1-1; tentative D call: TRBD1 (5 bases). CDR3 length: 14 residues. Germline lookup yields CDR1 SGHTA and CDR2 FQGNSA. Trimming stripped 1 base from V and 5 bases from J, with 11 bases between. CDR3 protein: CASSLVQGRTEAFF. CDR3 DNA sequence: TGTGCCAGCAGCTTAGTCCAGGGAAGAACTGAAGCTTTCTTT.

The V and J genes are TRBV6-1 and TRBJ1-4, with D possibly TRBD1 on 5 matching bases. With 1 base removed from V and 8 bases from J, the gap between germline ends came to 14 bases. The CDR3 is made up of 15 amino acids. The germline gives CDR1 MNHNS, CDR2 SASEGT. Here the CDR3 reads CASSEGGVGSEKLFF. DNA of the CDR3: TGTGCCAGCAGTGAAGGGGGGGTTGGTTCCGAAAAACTGTTTTTT.

V and J are TRBV11-3 and TRBJ2-1; 11 bases agree with TRBD1. Germline loops: CDR1 SGHNT, CDR2 YENEEA. The CDR3 has 15 residues. V shed 3 bases and J 7 bases; nucleotides not matched to a gene: 5. The CDR3 region is CASSFGQGAGNEQFF. The CDR3 DNA reads as TGTGCCAGCAGCTTCGGACAGGGGGCAGGAAATGAGCAGTTCTTC.

This chain connects TRBV3-1 (or the pseudogene TRBV3-2) to TRBJ1-2, with 10 bases aligning to TRBD1. CDR1 LGHDT and CDR2 YNNKEL come from the germline V gene (reference sequence). There are 15 residues in the CDR3. The junction had 2 bases not matched to a gene; V was cut back by 3 bases and J by 1 base. DNA of the CDR3: TGTGCCAGCAGCCACGGGGACAGGGGTAACTATGGCTACACCTTC. This translates into CASSHGDRGNYGYTF.

V is TRBV5-4 and J is TRBJ1-2, with TRBD1 as a possible D gene (5 bases). In germline, CDR1 is SGHNT, CDR2 YYREEE (reference sequence). With 0 bases removed from V and 0 bases from J, the gap between germline ends came to 9 bases. The CDR3 runs 15 residues. CDR3 in amino acids: CASSLAGPPNYGYTF. The CDR3 DNA reads as TGTGCCAGCAGCTTGGCAGGGCCACCTAACTATGGCTACACCTTC.

This sequence joins TRBV4-1 and TRBJ2-3; 10 bases map to TRBD2. V shed 0 bases and J 2 bases; nucleotides not matched to a gene: 11. The length of the CDR3 is 19 residues. The V gene's germline CDR1 is MGHRA and CDR2 YSYEKL. CDR3 amino acids: CASSQELAGVGIDTDTQYF. In DNA, the CDR3 is TGCGCCAGCAGCCAAGAGCTAGCGGGAGTTGGGATAGACACAGATACGCAGTATTTT.

This sequence joins TRBV27 and TRBJ1-6; possibly TRBD1 for D (6 bases). The V gene's germline CDR1 is MNHEY and CDR2 SMNVEV (reference sequence). The germline V and J ends were trimmed by 3 bases and 6 bases, with 12 bases remaining between them. The CDR3 runs 15 residues. CDR3 nucleotides: TGTGCCAGCAGTTTCGTAGACAGGACTAATTCACCCCTCCACTTT. This translates into CASSFVDRTNSPLHF.

The genes are TRBV7-6 and TRBJ2-6; D gene unclear. Germline V lookup: CDR1 SGHVS, CDR2 FNYEAQ. The V gene lost 5 bases and the J gene lost 2 bases, with 13 bases spanning the gap. The CDR3 is made up of 16 amino acids. The CDR3, as DNA: TGTGCCAGCAGCCCTAGAGGTCCCGCTGGGGCCAACGTCCTGACTTTC. It translates to CASSPRGPAGANVLTF. The full variable domain, in which reference TRBV7-6 and TRBJ2-6 provide the parts outside the CDR3, is GAGVSQSPRYKVTKRGQDVALRCDPISGHVSLYWYRQALGQGPEFLTYFNYEAQQDKSGLPNDRFSAERPEGSISTLTIQRTEQRDSAMYRCASSPRGPAGANVLTFGAGSRLTVL.

J is TRBJ2-5 and V is TRBV19; D remains ambiguous. This CDR3 region has 14 residues. The ends were cut back, 3 bases at V and 0 bases at J, with 8 bases in the middle. Germline assignment: CDR1 LNHDA and CDR2 SQIVND (reference sequence). Here the CDR3 DNA reads TGTGCCAGTAGTATGAGCAGGTACCAAGAGACCCAGTACTTC. This sequence encodes CASSMSRYQETQYF. Full variable domain (remainder filled in from reference TRBV19 and TRBJ2-5): DGGITQSPKYLFRKEGQNVTLSCEQNLNHDAMYWYRQDPGQGLRLIYYSQIVNDFQKGDIAEGYSVSREKKESFPLTVTSAQKNPTAFYLCASSMSRYQETQYFGPGTRLLVL.

This sequence joins TRBV15 and TRBJ2-5, with TRBD1 identical over 7 bases. V shed 0 bases, J shed 2 bases, and the junction held 6 bases outside the gene matches. The CDR3 is 16 residues long. CDR1 is LNHNV and CDR2 is YYDKDF in the germline V gene (reference sequence). In DNA, the CDR3 is TGTGCCACCAGCAGAGATCTCGGGACAGCTCAAGAGACCCAGTACTTC. The encoded protein is CATSRDLGTAQETQYF. Complete variable domain (other parts from reference TRBV15 and TRBJ2-5): DAMVIQNPRYQVTQFGKPVTLSCSQTLNHNVMYWYQQKSSQAPKLLFHYYDKDFNNEADTPDNFQSRRPNTSFCFLDIRSPGLGDTAMYLCATSRDLGTAQETQYFGPGTRLLVL.